The TCR beta chain under discussion was sequenced for a study of blood T cell repertoires in COVID-19 (dated by TCRdb to the early 2020s). Some background on the complete study: Samples covering the acute and convalescent phases of COVID-19 were provided by collaborators in the United States, Italy and Spain. Sample metadata almost always included a de-identified subject ID, COVID-19 status, age in years and sex. The repertoires were released in a freely available public database meant as a resource for research on the immune response to SARS-CoV-2. The prospective study material was composed of cDNA or gDNA derived from T cells, B-cell-depleted T cells, or PBMCs. Where available, HLA class I and class II types were obtained from metadata supplied by the sample provider rather than from assay-based typing. The samples were drawn from the first 160 participants of the ongoing ImmuneRACE study and from 950 to 1,500 subjects provided by 6 global collaborators. The dataset comprised deeply sampled blood TCRbeta repertoires from subjects exposed to, actively infected with, or recovered from COVID-19.

TCRbeta CDR3 regions were amplified from genomic DNA by means of the immunoSEQ Assay, a bias-controlled multiplex PCR. Per the source publication's procedure: The number of nucleated cells in each sample was estimated by amplification of reference gene primers within the assay. To quantify the absolute abundance of each unique TCRbeta CDR3 rearrangement, sequence reads were collapsed and filtered. For each sample, productive Simpson clonality was calculated by taking the square root of Simpson's diversity index across productive rearrangements. TCRdb obtained this table from immuneACCESS and retained in-frame rearrangements with V and J assigned. These tables miss some clones; where compared with another copy, unresolved V genes account for less than half of the shortfall, and the remainder is unexplained. V and J calls and clone size are given by that table; D and trimming were obtained from the DNA. The sample includes tens of thousands of clones, with around 79% observed a single time. Clones ranked in the top ten supply about 5.7% of the sample.

Each collaborating institution followed its own protocols to collect whole blood in K2EDTA tubes. Collaborator samples were shipped for TCRbeta analysis as frozen whole blood, isolated PBMCs, or DNA extracted from either sample type. Summary of the overall study and its limitations: The quantity of clinical and demographic metadata differed by source and by participant and was supplied without curation.

Per the germline V gene, SGHDN is the CDR1 and FVKESK is the CDR2. The CDR3 numbers 15 residues from cysteine through phenylalanine. Only CDR3 DNA is held: 45 bases, read in frame from base 1. V sheds 3 bases and J sheds 8 bases, leaving 17 bases between their ends. On this clone itself: The antigen it binds to is not known. Base quality data are lacking; no much larger clone is found one base away.

The sample consisted of peripheral blood. The V and J genes are TRBV14 and TRBJ2-1; no confident D gene assignment can be made. The clonotype comes from a man aged 50 to 59 with active or convalescent COVID-19. The CDR3 region reads CASSHAVIRIDEQFF. In nucleotides, the sequence is TGTGCCAGCAGCCACGCCGTGATCAGGATCGATGAGCAGTTCTTC.